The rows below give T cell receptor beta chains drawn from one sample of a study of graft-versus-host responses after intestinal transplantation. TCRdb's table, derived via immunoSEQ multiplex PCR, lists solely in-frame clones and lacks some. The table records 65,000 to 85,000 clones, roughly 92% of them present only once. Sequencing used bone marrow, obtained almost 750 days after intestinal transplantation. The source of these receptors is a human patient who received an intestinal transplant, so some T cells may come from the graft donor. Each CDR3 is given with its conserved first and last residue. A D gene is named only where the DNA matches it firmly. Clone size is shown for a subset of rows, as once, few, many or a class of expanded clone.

CDR3 DNA: TGCGCCAGCAGCTTGGTACCCGGGCACACCTACAATGAGCAGTTCTTC; CDR3 protein: CASSLVPGHTYNEQFF; J gene: TRBJ2-1; V gene: TRBV5-1; D gene: .; clone size: .
CDR3 DNA: TGTGCCAGCAGTTATGTCGGACTAGCGGGAGGAATTGAGCAGTTCTTC; CDR3 protein: CASSYVGLAGGIEQFF; J gene: TRBJ2-1; V gene: TRBV6-5; D gene: TRBD2; clone size: .
CDR3 DNA: TGCGCCAGCAGCCAAGAGGCGATCGATTACGAGCAGTACTTC; CDR3 protein: CASSQEAIDYEQYF; J gene: TRBJ2-7; V gene: TRBV4-1; D gene: .; clone size: .
CDR3 DNA: TGTGCCAGCAGCGTCGGGACTAGCGGAGCCTACAATGAGCAGTTCTTC; CDR3 protein: CASSVGTSGAYNEQFF; J gene: TRBJ2-1; V gene: TRBV5-4; D gene: TRBD2; clone size: .
CDR3 DNA: TGTGCCAGCAGGGAGGTTCCCTCCTACGAGCAGTACTTC; CDR3 protein: CASREVPSYEQYF; J gene: TRBJ2-7; V gene: TRBV28; D gene: .; clone size: .
CDR3 DNA: TGTGCCAGCAGCCCTTCCCACGAGCAGTACTTC; CDR3 protein: CASSPSHEQYF; J gene: TRBJ2-7; V gene: TRBV28; D gene: .; clone size: .
CDR3 DNA: TGTGCCAGCAGCTTAGTGGCGGGGGGCCCCGAAGGGCAGACCCAGTACTTC; CDR3 protein: CASSLVAGGPEGQTQYF; J gene: TRBJ2-5; V gene: TRBV7-7; D gene: TRBD2; clone size: .
CDR3 DNA: TGTGCCAGCAAATTTTCGGGGCACACTGAAGCTTTCTTT; CDR3 protein: CASKFSGHTEAFF; J gene: TRBJ1-1; V gene: TRBV11-2; D gene: .; clone size: once
CDR3 DNA: TGCAGTGCTAGAACTGCTGCGGGCTACACCTTC; CDR3 protein: CSARTAAGYTF; J gene: TRBJ1-2; V gene: TRBV20-1; D gene: .; clone size: .
CDR3 DNA: TGTGCCAGCAGTCAGGTGCGAACTAATGAAAAACTGTTTTTT; CDR3 protein: CASSQVRTNEKLFF; J gene: TRBJ1-4; V gene: TRBV6-5; D gene: .; clone size: .
CDR3 DNA: TGTGCCAGCTCCCAGCGAGCAGGACAAAAGTTCTTC; CDR3 protein: CASSQRAGQKFF; J gene: TRBJ2-1; V gene: TRBV18; D gene: .; clone size: .
CDR3 DNA: TGTGCCAGCAATTTGGGGACTAATAAGGCAAATGAGCAGTTCTTC; CDR3 protein: CASNLGTNKANEQFF; J gene: TRBJ2-1; V gene: TRBV5-4; D gene: TRBD2; clone size: once
CDR3 DNA: TGCGCCAGCAGCCAAGGAAGCGGGCCAAGCAATGAGCAGTTCTTC; CDR3 protein: CASSQGSGPSNEQFF; J gene: TRBJ2-1; V gene: TRBV4-1; D gene: .; clone size: .
CDR3 DNA: TGTGCCAGCAGCGTAGATGTCGGGGATACGCAGTATTTT; CDR3 protein: CASSVDVGDTQYF; J gene: TRBJ2-3; V gene: TRBV9; D gene: .; clone size: .
CDR3 DNA: TGTGCCAGCAGTTACGAATTTGGACAGCGGACCGGGGAGCTGTTTTTT; CDR3 protein: CASSYEFGQRTGELFF; J gene: TRBJ2-2; V gene: TRBV6-5; D gene: .; clone size: .
CDR3 DNA: TGTGCTAGTGGTTTGGTCGTAGGGGGTCCATACGAGCAGTACTTC; CDR3 protein: CASGLVVGGPYEQYF; J gene: TRBJ2-7; V gene: TRBV12-5; D gene: .; clone size: .
CDR3 DNA: TGTGCCAGTAGTACCCGGGGACAGGGGGCGAGCGGCATTCAGTACTTC; CDR3 protein: CASSTRGQGASGIQYF; J gene: TRBJ2-4; V gene: TRBV19; D gene: TRBD1; clone size: .
CDR3 DNA: TGTGCCCGTTACAGGGGGCGCGTCACCGGGGAGCTGTTTTTT; CDR3 protein: CARYRGRVTGELFF; J gene: TRBJ2-2; V gene: TRBV30; D gene: TRBD1; clone size: .
CDR3 DNA: TGTGCCAGTATCAACCGCGGGAGTTTTGACGAGCAGTACTTC; CDR3 protein: CASINRGSFDEQYF; J gene: TRBJ2-7; V gene: TRBV19; D gene: TRBD2; clone size: once
CDR3 DNA: TGTGCCAGCAGCTTAGGCGGGGGGCAAGAGACCCAGTACTTC; CDR3 protein: CASSLGGGQETQYF; J gene: TRBJ2-5; V gene: TRBV13; D gene: TRBD2; clone size: .
CDR3 DNA: TGCAGCGTTGACGACAGGGTATTATGGGAGACCCAGTACTTC; CDR3 protein: CSVDDRVLWETQYF; J gene: TRBJ2-5; V gene: TRBV29-1; D gene: TRBD1; clone size: .
CDR3 DNA: TGTGCCAGTAGTTATGGGACAGGTCTAAGCAATCAGCCCCAGCATTTT; CDR3 protein: CASSYGTGLSNQPQHF; J gene: TRBJ1-5; V gene: TRBV19; D gene: TRBD1; clone size: .
CDR3 DNA: TGTGCCAGCTCACCCCAGGGACGACAGAGAAATGAAAAACTGTTTTTT; CDR3 protein: CASSPQGRQRNEKLFF; J gene: TRBJ1-4; V gene: TRBV18; D gene: .; clone size: .
CDR3 DNA: TGTGCCAGCAGTTTACGGGGTTTCCAAGAGACCCAGTACTTC; CDR3 protein: CASSLRGFQETQYF; J gene: TRBJ2-5; V gene: TRBV6-5; D gene: .; clone size: .
CDR3 DNA: TGTGCCAGCAGCTTAGATCGGACTAGCGGGACTTACGGTGAGCAGTTCTTC; CDR3 protein: CASSLDRTSGTYGEQFF; J gene: TRBJ2-1; V gene: TRBV7-6; D gene: TRBD2; clone size: .
CDR3 DNA: TGTGCCAGCAGCGTAGGAGCTTCGGTTGGGACCCAGTACTTC; CDR3 protein: CASSVGASVGTQYF; J gene: TRBJ2-5; V gene: TRBV9; D gene: .; clone size: .
CDR3 DNA: TGCAGCGTTGAGGGTTGGGGGGCCCACACTGAAGCTTTCTTT; CDR3 protein: CSVEGWGAHTEAFF; J gene: TRBJ1-1; V gene: TRBV29-1; D gene: .; clone size: .
CDR3 DNA: TGTGCCAGCAGTTTAACCCGGGGACAAGAGACCCAGTACTTC; CDR3 protein: CASSLTRGQETQYF; J gene: TRBJ2-5; V gene: TRBV27; D gene: .; clone size: .
CDR3 DNA: TGTGCCAGCAGCCCCCGGGACCACCCCTCCTACGAGCAGTACTTC; CDR3 protein: CASSPRDHPSYEQYF; J gene: TRBJ2-7; V gene: TRBV7-9; D gene: .; clone size: .
CDR3 DNA: TGTGCCAGCTCACCTCGGGCGCCGACAACTAATGAAAAACTGTTTTTT; CDR3 protein: CASSPRAPTTNEKLFF; J gene: TRBJ1-4; V gene: TRBV18; D gene: .; clone size: .
CDR3 DNA: TGTGCCAGCAGCTTCAGGGTGATGAACACTGAAGCTTTCTTT; CDR3 protein: CASSFRVMNTEAFF; J gene: TRBJ1-1; V gene: TRBV7-2; D gene: .; clone size: .
CDR3 DNA: TGTGCCAGCATTATCCGGGAGCGCGAGCAGTACTTC; CDR3 protein: CASIIREREQYF; J gene: TRBJ2-7; V gene: TRBV6-1; D gene: .; clone size: .
CDR3 DNA: TGTGCCAGTAGTATTCGGTTGGTACTCTCTGGAAACACCATATATTTT; CDR3 protein: CASSIRLVLSGNTIYF; J gene: TRBJ1-3; V gene: TRBV19; D gene: .; clone size: .
CDR3 DNA: TGTGCCATCGGCCCTGAGGGCTCCTACGAGCAGTACTTC; CDR3 protein: CAIGPEGSYEQYF; J gene: TRBJ2-7; V gene: TRBV10-3; D gene: .; clone size: .
CDR3 DNA: TGCGCCAGCAGCCGTGGGGCCGGTCAAGAGACCCAGTACTTC; CDR3 protein: CASSRGAGQETQYF; J gene: TRBJ2-5; V gene: TRBV5-1; D gene: .; clone size: .
CDR3 DNA: TGTGCCAGCAGCGCAGGTAGTTCACCCCTCCACTTT; CDR3 protein: CASSAGSSPLHF; J gene: TRBJ1-6; V gene: TRBV9; D gene: .; clone size: .
CDR3 DNA: TGTGCCAGCAGCCAAGATCGGGGTAAAGAGACCCAGTACTTC; CDR3 protein: CASSQDRGKETQYF; J gene: TRBJ2-5; V gene: TRBV14; D gene: .; clone size: .
CDR3 DNA: TGTGCCAGCAGCTTGGACGACCGACTCAGTGGCTACACCTTC; CDR3 protein: CASSLDDRLSGYTF; J gene: TRBJ1-2; V gene: TRBV5-4; D gene: .; clone size: .
CDR3 DNA: TGTGCCACCGCCGGGAGTGCAGAGACCCAGTACTTC; CDR3 protein: CATAGSAETQYF; J gene: TRBJ2-5; V gene: TRBV10-3; D gene: .; clone size: once
CDR3 DNA: TGTGCCAGCAGCTCGGACTACTCCTACGAGCAGTACTTC; CDR3 protein: CASSSDYSYEQYF; J gene: TRBJ2-7; V gene: TRBV5-6; D gene: .; clone size: .
CDR3 DNA: TGTGCCAGTAGTACACTGGACGGTAGCTCCTACGAGCAGTACTTC; CDR3 protein: CASSTLDGSSYEQYF; J gene: TRBJ2-7; V gene: TRBV19; D gene: .; clone size: .
CDR3 DNA: TGTGCCAGCAAGGACAATTTACAACCGCTGGGGCTTGGCTACACCTTC; CDR3 protein: CASKDNLQPLGLGYTF; J gene: TRBJ1-2; V gene: TRBV2; D gene: .; clone size: .
CDR3 DNA: TGTGCCAGCAACCCCGACCAAGGCTACACCTTC; CDR3 protein: CASNPDQGYTF; J gene: TRBJ1-2; V gene: TRBV6-6; D gene: .; clone size: .
CDR3 DNA: TGTGCCAGCTCACGGTGGGACCGAGGACAGGTCGCAAATTCACCCCTCCACTTT; CDR3 protein: CASSRWDRGQVANSPLHF; J gene: TRBJ1-6; V gene: TRBV18; D gene: TRBD1; clone size: .
CDR3 DNA: TGTGCCAGCAGCTGGGACTTTCAAGAGACCCAGTACTTC; CDR3 protein: CASSWDFQETQYF; J gene: TRBJ2-5; V gene: TRBV7-3; D gene: .; clone size: .